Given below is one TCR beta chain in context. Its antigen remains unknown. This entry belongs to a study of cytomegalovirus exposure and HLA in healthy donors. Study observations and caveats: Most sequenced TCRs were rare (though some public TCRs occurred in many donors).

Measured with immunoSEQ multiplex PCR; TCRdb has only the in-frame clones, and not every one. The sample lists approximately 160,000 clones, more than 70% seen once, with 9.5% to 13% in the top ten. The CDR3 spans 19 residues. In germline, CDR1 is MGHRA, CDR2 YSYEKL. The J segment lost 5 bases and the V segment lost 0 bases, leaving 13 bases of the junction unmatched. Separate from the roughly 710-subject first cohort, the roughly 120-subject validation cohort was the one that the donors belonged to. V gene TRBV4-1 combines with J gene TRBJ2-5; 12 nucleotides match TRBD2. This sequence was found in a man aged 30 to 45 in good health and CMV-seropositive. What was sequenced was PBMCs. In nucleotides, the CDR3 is TGCGCCAGCAGCCAAGATCAGAGACTAGCGGGAGTGGAGGGGGAGACCCAGTACTTC. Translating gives CASSQDQRLAGVEGETQYF.